The next 18 T cell receptor beta chains were all read from a single sample in a study of cytomegalovirus exposure and HLA in healthy donors. PCR involved 60 Vbeta and 13 Jbeta primers. Clones were read by immunoSEQ multiplex PCR, and TCRdb kept only the in-frame ones, dropping some. This sample has some 150,000 clones, with about 85% found just once. The sample comprised PBMCs. The origin of the receptors is a woman between 18 and 30 years old in good health and CMV-seronegative.

This clone was seen a handful of times. The chain couples TRBV19 to TRBJ1-1; 12 bases are a match to TRBD1. This CDR3 contains 19 residues. Germline CDR1 and CDR2: LNHDA and SQIVND (reference sequence). With 6 bases clipped from V and 0 bases from J, the junction kept 14 bases outside the gene matches. The CDR3 is CASRRSGQGASGVNTEAFF. The DNA of the CDR3 is TGTGCCAGTAGAAGGTCGGGACAGGGGGCAAGTGGAGTGAACACTGAAGCTTTCTTT. Full variable domain (missing parts from reference TRBV19 and TRBJ1-1): DGGITQSPKYLFRKEGQNVTLSCEQNLNHDAMYWYRQDPGQGLRLIYYSQIVNDFQKGDIAEGYSVSREKKESFPLTVTSAQKNPTAFYLCASRRSGQGASGVNTEAFFGQGTRLTVV.

The chain employs TRBV11-2 and TRBJ2-1; D unresolved. Germline V gives CDR1 SGHAT, CDR2 FQNNGV. The CDR3 consists of 13 residues. The V and J ends lost 5 bases and 7 bases respectively, with 12 bases between them. CDR3 DNA: TGTGCCAGCAGCCACGGTAGAATAAATGAGCAGTTCTTC. It specifies CASSHGRINEQFF. Full variable domain (remainder filled in from reference TRBV11-2 and TRBJ2-1): EAGVAQSPRYKIIEKRQSVAFWCNPISGHATLYWYQQILGQGPKLLIQFQNNGVVDDSQLPKDRFSAERLKGVDSTLKIQPAKLEDSAVYLCASSHGRINEQFFGPGTRLTVL.

This chain uses TRBV4-3 with TRBJ2-1; 8 nucleotides agree with TRBD1. The germline V gene has CDR1 LGHNA and CDR2 YSLEER. This CDR3 has 14 amino acids. The ends lost 3 bases at V and 15 bases at J; junction bases unmatched: 13. As DNA, the CDR3 is TGCGCCAGCAGCCATTCCGGGGGCCAGGGGGCCATGTTCTTC. This sequence encodes CASSHSGGQGAMFF.

The chain carries TRBV9 and TRBJ1-6, with D uncertain. CDR3 length equals 13 residues. Germline V lookup: CDR1 SGDLS, CDR2 YYNGEE. The ends were cut back, 4 bases at V and 9 bases at J, with 11 bases in the middle. In DNA form, the CDR3 reads TGTGCCAGCAGCACCTCCGAGATTTCACCCCTCCACTTT. Encoded protein: CASSTSEISPLHF.

The V gene is TRBV4-2, the J gene TRBJ1-5; TRBD1 matches at 7 bases. CDR3 size: 18 residues. V trimming: 0 bases; J trimming: 0 bases; junction bases outside the gene matches: 8. CDR1 is LGHNA, CDR2 YNFKEQ, per germline. This chain's CDR3 is CASSQEKAGGFSNQPQHF. The CDR3 nucleotides are TGTGCCAGCAGCCAAGAGAAGGCAGGGGGGTTTAGCAATCAGCCCCAGCATTTT.

A few counts support this clone. The V gene is TRBV29-1, the J gene TRBJ2-2; the match to TRBD1 covers 8 bases. Looked up from germline, CDR1 is SQVTM and CDR2 is ANQGSEA. After removal of 3 bases from V and 1 base from J, the junction contained 1 base not matched to a gene. The CDR3 is 14 residues long. The CDR3, as DNA: TGCAGCGTTGACGGGACAGGGAACACCGGGGAGCTGTTTTTT. Translated, it gives CSVDGTGNTGELFF.

The chain recombines TRBV15 with TRBJ1-2; TRBD1 agrees at 12 bases. The CDR3 runs to 15 residues. Trimming cost V 3 bases and J 4 bases; bases outside gene matches: 3. Germline-derived CDR1 and CDR2 are LNHNV and YYDKDF (reference sequence). CDR3 in DNA: TGTGCCACCAGCAGGCCGGGACAGGGGGCCTATGGCTACACCTTC. Translating gives CATSRPGQGAYGYTF.

The CDR3: CASSPPYPGRGTEAFF. The CDR3 nucleotides are TGTGCCAGCTCACCACCTTATCCAGGGCGTGGCACTGAAGCTTTCTTT. The chain links TRBV18 to TRBJ1-1; D is perhaps TRBD1 (5 bases). Trimming took 0 bases from V and 4 from J, leaving 15 bases between them. Germline V gene lookup returns CDR1 KGHSH and CDR2 LQKENI. The CDR3 loop spans 16 amino acids.

The chain has TRBV5-1 and TRBJ2-3, with 13 bases matching TRBD2. Trimming at V came to 4 bases and at J to 4 bases, leaving 6 bases not matched to a gene. The CDR3 length is 16 residues. Germline V gene lookup returns CDR1 SGHRS and CDR2 YFSETQ. CDR3 sequence (DNA): TGCGCCAGCAGCCTGGGACTAGCGGGACACTCAGATACGCAGTATTTT. It codes for CASSLGLAGHSDTQYF.

The chain is built from TRBV6-6 and TRBJ2-5; tentative D call: TRBD1 (6 bases). Between the trimmed V and J ends, which lost 6 bases and 4 bases, there was a span of 15 bases. Germline CDR1 and CDR2: MNHNY and SVGAGI (reference sequence). This CDR3 spans 14 amino acids. The CDR3 bases are TGTGCCAGCAGCCTACAGGGATCAAGAGAGACCCAGTACTTC. It encodes CASSLQGSRETQYF.

The rearrangement joins TRBV6-5 to TRBJ1-5, with no clear D. Germline assignment: CDR1 MNHEY and CDR2 SVGAGI. This CDR3 contains 14 residues. Trimming took off 5 bases at V and 3 bases at J, with 11 bases between the two ends. The CDR3, as DNA: TGTGCCAGCAGTCCGAGACAACACAATCAGCCCCAGCATTTT. Translation gives CASSPRQHNQPQHF.

The chain uses TRBV13 and TRBJ2-5; 10 bases line up with TRBD1. Germline loops: CDR1 PRHDT, CDR2 FYEKMQ (reference sequence). CDR3 length: 16 residues. With V trimmed by 1 base and J by 0 bases, 2 bases remained unmatched. In nucleotides, the CDR3 is TGTGCCAGCAGCTTAGTAGGGACAGGGGACCAAGAGACCCAGTACTTC. This encodes CASSLVGTGDQETQYF.

This rearrangement joins TRBV15 to TRBJ1-5; D ambiguous. This CDR3 is 17 amino acids long. Trimming shortened V by 2 bases and J by 7 bases, and 21 bases separated the two germline ends. The germline V gene encodes CDR1 LNHNV and CDR2 YYDKDF (reference sequence). The CDR3 sequence: CATSRIFHPGRGQPQHF. For the CDR3, the DNA is TGTGCCACCAGCAGAATTTTTCATCCGGGGAGAGGGCAGCCCCAGCATTTT.

This clone is a singleton in its sample. V usage is TRBV6-5 and J usage is TRBJ1-2, with D possibly matching TRBD1 (5 bases). This CDR3 spans 13 amino acids. The germline gives CDR1 MNHEY, CDR2 SVGAGI. V lost 5 bases and J lost 8, with 15 bases in between. The CDR3 here is CASSRGAGTGYTF. CDR3 DNA: TGTGCCAGCAGTCGCGGGGCAGGGACGGGCTACACCTTC.

The chain recombines TRBV2 with TRBJ2-5; D not certain. This CDR3 comprises 12 residues. V lost 8 bases, J lost 5 bases, and 12 bases lay in between. Germline CDR1 reads SNHLY; CDR2 reads FYNNEI. As DNA, the CDR3 is TGTGCCAGCGGTTTGAGTTACGAGACCCAGTACTTC. It is translated as CASGLSYETQYF.

The rearrangement joins TRBV7-9 to TRBJ2-7, with unresolved D. The CDR3 runs to 13 residues. Germline-derived CDR1 and CDR2 are SEHNR and FQNEAQ (reference sequence). In nucleotides, the CDR3 is TGTTTTTGCAAGCAGAAGGCGGCATACGAGCAGTACTTC. It encodes CFCKQKAAYEQYF.

The rearrangement joins TRBV7-6 to TRBJ2-2; 11 nucleotides match TRBD2. The V and J ends lost 0 bases and 2 bases, in that order; junction bases with no gene match: 11. CDR3 length: 20 residues. CDR1 SGHVS and CDR2 FNYEAQ come from the germline V gene. The CDR3 sequence is CASSLAVRGTSGPNTGELFF. The CDR3 nucleotides are TGTGCCAGCAGCTTAGCGGTGAGAGGGACTAGCGGCCCAAACACCGGGGAGCTGTTTTTT.

The chain uses TRBV28 and TRBJ2-3, with 12 positions matching TRBD2. CDR1 MDHEN and CDR2 SYDVKM come from the germline V gene. The J segment lost 5 bases and the V segment lost 5 bases, leaving 8 bases of the junction unmatched. The CDR3 is 16 amino acids. CDR3 coding DNA: TGTGCCAGCAGTCCGCGGACTAGCGGGATGTTAGATACGCAGTATTTT. Its protein is CASSPRTSGMLDTQYF.